Listed here are 17 T cell receptor beta chains from one sample, sequenced in a study of T-cell reconstitution after alpha-beta-depleted transplantation in children. Construction of the TCRbeta library involved unique molecular identifiers. TCRdb called the PCR reads again in MiXCR, with one record for every CDR3 protein. The sample consists of 300,000 to 400,000 distinct CDR3 sequences, roughly 13% of them appearing once. The material was PBMCs, obtained from the stem cell graft. The receptors come from a human donor who donated a stem cell graft to a child with Fanconi anemia.

This clonotype has more than one count but fewer than ten. The rearrangement links TRBV19 to TRBJ1-5; a weak D match, TRBD1 (5 bases). The CDR3 loop spans 13 amino acids. Deletions cut 8 bases from V and 7 bases from J, with 15 bases between. Per germline, CDR1 LNHDA and CDR2 SQIVND (reference sequence). In nucleotides, the CDR3 is TGTGCCAGTTCCGGAACAGGTTTACAGCCCCAGCATTTT. Its translation is CASSGTGLQPQHF.

This clonotype was recorded many times. The chain employs TRBV5-6 and TRBJ2-2; 9 nucleotides match TRBD1. The germline V gene encodes CDR1 SGHDT and CDR2 YYEEEE. V was pared by 1 base and J by 5 bases, with 6 bases of the junction left unmatched. The CDR3 spans 16 residues. DNA of the CDR3: TGTGCCAGCAGCTTGTCCGGGACAGGGAGGACCGGGGAGCTGTTTTTT. This encodes CASSLSGTGRTGELFF. Together with reference TRBV5-6 and TRBJ2-2, the CDR3 gives the full variable domain: DAGVTQSPTHLIKTRGQQVTLRCSPKSGHDTVSWYQQALGQGPQFIFQYYEEEERQRGNFPDRFSGHQFPNYSSELNVNALLLGDSALYLCASSLSGTGRTGELFFGEGSRLTVL.

This clonotype was counted at least ten times. This chain joins TRBV7-2 and TRBJ1-2, with D tentatively TRBD1 (5 bases). Looked up from germline, CDR1 is SGHTA and CDR2 is FQGNSA. The V gene lost 5 bases and the J gene lost 3 bases, with 16 bases spanning the gap. The CDR3 is 15 amino acids. CDR3 sequence reads: CASSQEGATYYGYTF. The CDR3 DNA follows: TGTGCCAGCAGCCAGGAAGGGGCGACCTACTATGGCTACACCTTC.

The chain recombines TRBV12-3 or TRBV12-4 with TRBJ1-2, with 7 bases matching TRBD1. The CDR3 is 12 amino acids. Trimming took 6 bases from V and 3 from J; bases not matched to a gene: 1. CDR3 region: CASRGTDYGYTF. The CDR3 DNA is TGTGCCAGCAGGGGGACAGACTATGGCTACACCTTC.

The V and J genes are TRBV11-2 and TRBJ2-1; perhaps TRBD1 as D (6 bases). The CDR3 has 17 residues. From germline, CDR1 is SGHAT and CDR2 FQNNGV. V was cut by 1 base and J by 4 bases, with 17 bases left in between. This CDR3 is CASSLVLGRGFYNEQFF. CDR3 nucleotides: TGTGCCAGCAGCTTAGTACTCGGCAGGGGATTTTACAATGAGCAGTTCTTC.

The rearrangement links TRBV20-1 to TRBJ2-1; D possibly matches TRBD1 or TRBD2 (6 bases each). Germline V gives CDR1 DFQATT, CDR2 SNEGSKA (reference sequence). Trimming took 3 bases from V and 4 from J, leaving 16 bases between them. CDR3 size: 15 residues. CDR3 protein: CSASRGRGGYNEQFF. CDR3 DNA sequence: TGCAGTGCTAGTCGTGGAAGAGGGGGGTACAATGAGCAGTTCTTC.

The gene calls are TRBV30 and TRBJ2-5; D is perhaps TRBD1 or TRBD2 (5 bases each). There are 16 residues in the CDR3. Germline assignment: CDR1 GTSNPN and CDR2 SVGIG (reference sequence). The germline V and J ends were trimmed by 3 bases and 5 bases, with 22 bases remaining between them. The CDR3 sequence is CAWRGTGRIGPETQYF. In DNA form, the CDR3 reads TGTGCCTGGAGGGGAACGGGACGGATAGGACCGGAGACCCAGTACTTC.

Ten or more counts support this clonotype. CDR3 region: CASSASHGDYGYTF. CDR3 nucleotide sequence: TGCGCCAGCAGCGCTAGTCACGGAGACTATGGCTACACCTTC. The chain recombines TRBV5-1 with TRBJ1-2; D is unclear. The CDR3 contains 14 residues. The ends were cut back, 4 bases at V and 3 bases at J, with 13 bases in the middle. Germline V lookup: CDR1 SGHRS, CDR2 YFSETQ.

The table lists this clonotype with a few counts. The CDR3 region has the DNA TGTGCCAGCAGTTACCGCTTCGGGACAGAAGGGGGAGAGACCCAGTACTTC. Residues: CASSYRFGTEGGETQYF. This sequence joins TRBV6-5 and TRBJ2-5; 7 positions match TRBD1. CDR3 length: 17 residues. The ends lost 2 bases at V and 4 bases at J; junction bases unmatched: 13. Germline CDR1 and CDR2: MNHEY and SVGAGI.

This clonotype was observed at least ten times. This chain connects TRBV6-5 to TRBJ2-3, with TRBD2 matching over 8 bases. This CDR3 is built from 15 residues. CDR1 MNHEY and CDR2 SVGAGI come from the germline V gene. Losses at the gene ends were 4 bases for V and 0 bases for J; bases not matched to a gene: 3. CDR3 loop: CASSFSGVSTDTQYF. Here the CDR3 DNA reads TGTGCCAGCAGTTTTAGCGGGGTCAGCACAGATACGCAGTATTTT.

This clonotype was found a few times. J is TRBJ2-7 and V is TRBV10-3; D remains ambiguous. The CDR3 has 12 residues. With 2 bases removed from V and 3 bases from J, the gap between germline ends came to 5 bases. Germline lookup yields CDR1 ENHRY and CDR2 SYGVKD. CDR3 residues: CAISEVGYEQYF. Written as DNA, the CDR3 is TGTGCCATCAGTGAGGTGGGCTACGAGCAGTACTTC.

There are many counts of this clonotype. The CDR3 here is CASSLEVYNEQFF. As DNA, the CDR3 is TGTGCCAGCAGCTTAGAGGTCTACAATGAGCAGTTCTTC. The rearrangement links TRBV5-4 to TRBJ2-1; D gene uncertain. CDR3 length: 13 residues. CDR1 SGHNT and CDR2 YYREEE come from the germline V gene (reference sequence). The ends were cut back, 2 bases at V and 3 bases at J, with 6 bases in the middle.

DNA for the CDR3: TGTGCCATCGAAGCCCTCAATCAGCCCCAGCATTTT. Its protein is CAIEALNQPQHF. V usage is TRBV7-9 and J usage is TRBJ1-5; D gene ambiguous. V gave up 10 bases and J gave up 3 bases, with 10 bases separating them. The CDR3 is 12 amino acids. Germline V gene sequence: CDR1 SEHNR, CDR2 FQNEAQ (reference sequence).

This clonotype came up many times. The chain recombines TRBV29-1 with TRBJ2-2; the D gene is possibly TRBD1 (6 bases). Trimming took 6 bases from V and 2 from J, leaving 13 bases between them. Germline CDR1 is SQVTM and CDR2 is ANQGSEA. CDR3 size: 14 residues. The chain's CDR3 is CSVRTVFNTGELFF. The CDR3 region has the DNA TGCAGCGTGAGGACAGTGTTTAACACCGGGGAGCTGTTTTTT.

This clonotype was detected ten times or more. The rearrangement uses TRBV5-4 and TRBJ1-2; D is possibly TRBD1 (5 bases). The CDR3 contains 12 residues. Germline assignment: CDR1 SGHNT and CDR2 YYREEE (reference sequence). Trimming stripped 5 bases from V and 4 bases from J, with 9 bases between. CDR3 loop: CASRGRGYGYTF. In nucleotides, the CDR3 is TGTGCCAGCAGGGGACGAGGCTATGGCTACACCTTC.

The chain combines TRBV5-1 with TRBJ1-2; no clear D. The germline V gene has CDR1 SGHRS and CDR2 YFSETQ. Trimming shortened V by 0 bases and J by 4 bases, and 13 bases separated the two germline ends. The CDR3 has 15 residues. The chain's CDR3 is CASSLDGQIGYGYTF. The CDR3 DNA reads as TGCGCCAGCAGCTTGGATGGGCAGATCGGCTATGGCTACACCTTC.

This clonotype was found many times. The chain has TRBV28 and TRBJ2-2; D uncertain. V gave up 8 bases and J gave up 1 base, with 8 bases separating them. The length of the CDR3 is 13 residues. Germline V gives CDR1 MDHEN, CDR2 SYDVKM. CDR3 loop: CASCPGNTGELFF. CDR3 bases: TGTGCCAGCTGTCCGGGGAACACCGGGGAGCTGTTTTTT. Drawing the rest from reference TRBV28 and TRBJ2-2, the complete variable domain is DVKVTQSSRYLVKRTGEKVFLECVQDMDHENMFWYRQDPGLGLRLIYFSYDVKMKEKGDIPEGYSVSREKKERFSLILESASTNQTSMYLCASCPGNTGELFFGEGSRLTVL.